This T cell receptor beta chain was recovered during a study of cytomegalovirus exposure and HLA in healthy donors. About this clone itself: Its antigen is unknown.

PCR primers comprised 60 Vbeta and 13 Jbeta primers. The assay was immunoSEQ multiplex PCR, and TCRdb's table has in-frame clones only and misses some. This sample has 130,000 or so clones, with roughly 77% found just once. V was clipped by 8 bases and J by 7 bases, with 17 bases between them. Per germline, CDR1 SNHLY and CDR2 FYNNEI. The length of the CDR3 is 14 residues. Study-level points and caveats: Reportedly, a later analysis found an Asian-associated ancestry cluster had fewer N-insertions than the approximately 700-donor mean. A later analysis linked a missense variant in DCLRE1C to the trimming of TCR beta V and J genes. Data from an earlier analysis indicated that most TCR beta V segments were productive either about 87% or about 30% of the time.

The J gene is TRBJ2-2, the V gene TRBV2; maybe TRBD2 (6 bases). The clonotype was recovered from a young man in good health and CMV-seronegative. Specimen: PBMCs. In DNA form, the CDR3 reads TGTGCCAGCTTTCGGGACTCGGCTAACGGGGAGCTGTTTTTT. Translated: CASFRDSANGELFF. The entire variable domain, with the rest obtained from reference TRBV2 and TRBJ2-2, is as follows: EPEVTQTPSHQVTQMGQEVILRCVPISNHLYFYWYRQILGQKVEFLVSFYNNEISEKSEIFDDQFSVERPDGSNFTLKIRSTKLEDSAMYFCASFRDSANGELFFGEGSRLTVL.